This TCR beta chain was recovered during a study of T-cell reconstitution after alpha-beta-depleted transplantation in children. Preparation of the TCRbeta library was carried out with unique molecular identifiers. TCRdb processed the PCR reads anew with MiXCR; each CDR3 protein has one entry. This table has 500,000 or so distinct CDR3 sequences, approximately 29% appearing once. The sequencing used PBMCs from the stem cell graft donor, collected from the stem cell graft. The clonotype comes from a human donor who donated a stem cell graft to a child with aplastic anemia.

CDR3 loop: CASSEYKGLDTDTQYF. Here the CDR3 DNA reads TGTGCCAGCAGTGAATATAAGGGACTAGACACAGATACGCAGTATTTT. The chain carries TRBV25-1 and TRBJ2-3; 8 nucleotides match TRBD2. After removal of 0 bases from V and 2 bases from J, the junction contained 4 bases not matched to a gene. The CDR3 consists of 16 residues. Germline CDR1 reads MGHDK; CDR2 reads SYGVNS.